The present TCR beta chain was sequenced within a study of cytomegalovirus exposure and HLA in healthy donors. Study-wide background: Sequencing of about 179 million T cells in an earlier analysis found 100 million or so unique TCR beta sequences. General study findings and limits: TCR beta V- and J-gene trimming was later associated with a missense DCLRE1C variant. Later analysis found that TCR beta chains associated with HLA were more clonally expanded than other, equally common chains. In presence/absence analyses, roughly uniform sequencing depth across donors was assumed.

Germline-derived CDR1 and CDR2 are SNHLY and FYNNEI. Trimming cost V 10 bases and J 5 bases, with 17 bases left between them. The CDR3 runs 13 residues. PCR was performed using 60 Vbeta and 13 Jbeta primers. TCRdb's table, derived via immunoSEQ multiplex PCR, lists solely in-frame clones and lacks some. The sample records some 160,000 clones, around four fifths being singletons. To note about this clone: Its specificity is unknown.

The chain carries TRBV2 and TRBJ1-1, with D perhaps TRBD1 (6 bases). The clonotype originates from a male donor in good health and CMV-seronegative. Sequenced sample: PBMCs. The DNA of the CDR3 is TGTGCCACAACCGCAGGGGTAGGGACTGAAGCTTTCTTT. Amino acids: CATTAGVGTEAFF.